This section outlines one T cell receptor beta chain sequence together with its context. What it binds is not known. A much larger clone sits a single nucleotide away, making a read error possible. Germline loops: CDR1 ENHRY, CDR2 SYGVKD. The CDR3 extends over 15 amino acids. J gave up 7 bases and V 6 bases, and 10 bases lay outside the gene matches. These data come from a study of T cells in Graves' hyperthyroidism and ophthalmopathy. As for the study in general: Once the initial diagnosis was made, peripheral blood was obtained before any treatment.

Study observations and caveats: Most expanded thyroid clonotypes above 0.001 also appeared in blood.

Diagnostic decisions used clinical symptoms, serum thyroxine and TRAb, thyroid ultrasound and orbital computed tomography. It was 8 to 10 ml of fresh peripheral blood that supplied the PBMCs. Using RNA transcripts as the source, TCR beta CDR3 regions were amplified. TCR CDR3 underwent first-round RT-PCR with the HTBI primer set. In TCRdb, the multiplex PCR reads were re-called with MiXCR into one record per CDR3 protein. The repertoire includes over 250,000 distinct CDR3 sequences, more than 15% of them detected once, and over 45% sits in the top ten. The sequenced sample consisted of blood. The source is a woman aged 55 to 70 with Graves' ophthalmopathy. The rearrangement joins TRBV10-3 to TRBJ1-5, with TRBD1 matching over 9 bases. CDR3: CAIRDAGQGSQPQHF. In nucleotides, the CDR3 is TGTGCCATCAGAGATGCGGGACAGGGCTCCCAGCCCCAGCATTTT.